Listed here are 10 T cell receptor beta chains from one sample, sequenced in a study of T-cell reconstitution after alpha-beta-depleted transplantation in children. TCRbeta library construction was performed incorporating unique molecular identifiers. TCRdb re-analysed the PCR reads in MiXCR, keeping a single row per CDR3 protein. The table has approximately 980,000 distinct CDR3 sequences, about 31% seen once; the top ten hold roughly 27%. The sample consisted of PBMCs, mostly from graft donor cells, taken 360 days after TCRalphabeta/CD19-depleted stem cell transplant. The receptors shown here come from a boy in the first two years of life who had a stem cell transplant for SCID, so the T cells may come from the graft donor.

This chain links TRBV29-1 with TRBJ2-2; D call uncertain. Trimming shortened V by 6 bases and J by 5 bases, and 10 bases separated the two germline ends. The CDR3 is 12 amino acids. CDR1 is SQVTM and CDR2 is ANQGSEA in the germline V gene. The CDR3: CSVQTSTGELFF. The CDR3 DNA sequence: TGCAGCGTGCAAACCAGTACCGGGGAGCTGTTTTTT.

The chain is built from TRBV20-1 and TRBJ2-1; TRBD2 matches at 7 bases. The CDR3 has 12 residues. V shed 3 bases, J shed 6 bases, and the junction held 2 bases outside the gene matches. The germline V gene encodes CDR1 DFQATT and CDR2 SNEGSKA (reference sequence). The CDR3 nucleotides read TGCAGTGCTAGGCGGACTAGCAATGAGCAGTTCTTC. Translating it yields CSARRTSNEQFF.

This sequence joins TRBV7-6 and TRBJ2-7, with D tentatively TRBD2 (6 bases). The CDR3 runs 15 residues. V was trimmed by 1 base and J by 0 bases, leaving 10 bases between them. Per germline, CDR1 SGHVS and CDR2 FNYEAQ. In DNA form, the CDR3 reads TGTGCCAGCAGCTTAGTGGGGGAGGCCTCCTACGAGCAGTACTTC. Its protein is CASSLVGEASYEQYF. The whole variable domain, filled in from reference TRBV7-6 and TRBJ2-7, reads GAGVSQSPRYKVTKRGQDVALRCDPISGHVSLYWYRQALGQGPEFLTYFNYEAQQDKSGLPNDRFSAERPEGSISTLTIQRTEQRDSAMYRCASSLVGEASYEQYFGPGTRLTVT.

The chain couples TRBV12-3 or TRBV12-4 to TRBJ2-5; 9 positions match TRBD2. The CDR3 loop spans 14 amino acids. V trimming: 6 bases; J trimming: 7 bases; junction bases outside the gene matches: 9. The CDR3 nucleotides read TGTGCCAGCAGCCGGGGACTAGCCGAAGGGACCCAGTACTTC. Its translation is CASSRGLAEGTQYF.

This clonotype appeared a few times. CDR3 sequence: CASSYMGDRPRPQHF. The CDR3 nucleotides read TGTGCCAGCAGTTATATGGGGGATCGGCCGAGGCCCCAGCATTTT. The J gene is TRBJ1-5, the V gene TRBV19; perhaps TRBD1 as D (5 bases). The CDR3 length is 15 residues. Trimming pared 9 bases from V and 9 bases from J, leaving 24 bases between. CDR1 is LNHDA, CDR2 SQIVND, per germline (reference sequence).

This chain uses TRBV3-1 with TRBJ1-1; TRBD1 agrees at 7 bases. With 0 bases clipped from V and 6 bases from J, the junction kept 7 bases outside the gene matches. Germline loops: CDR1 LGHDT, CDR2 YNNKEL (reference sequence). The CDR3 runs to 15 residues. The CDR3: CASSQDLGGSAEAFF. CDR3 DNA: TGTGCCAGCAGCCAAGATCTAGGGGGCAGCGCTGAAGCTTTCTTT.

The chain has TRBV7-3 and TRBJ1-4; 7 nucleotides agree with TRBD1. Germline loops: CDR1 SGHTA, CDR2 FQGTGA. Unmatched junction bases numbered 8, after V lost 5 bases and J lost 5 bases. The length of the CDR3 is 15 residues. The CDR3 coding sequence is TGTGCCAGCAGCCGAAGGGGACAGCCGAATGAAAAACTGTTTTTT. Protein sequence: CASSRRGQPNEKLFF.

This clonotype was seen more than once but under ten times. The chain joins TRBV20-1 to TRBJ2-3; TRBD2 matches at 13 bases. The CDR3 covers 16 residues. The V gene end was trimmed by 2 bases and the J gene end by 0 bases; junction bases not matched to a gene: 2. Germline V gives CDR1 DFQATT, CDR2 SNEGSKA (reference sequence). In DNA, the CDR3 is TGCAGTGCTAGAAAGGGACTAGCGGGGAGCACAGATACGCAGTATTTT. Protein product: CSARKGLAGSTDTQYF.

This clonotype was counted a few times. The chain has TRBV12-3 or TRBV12-4 and TRBJ2-2; the D is unclear. V shed 5 bases and J shed 3 bases, with 19 bases lying between them. The CDR3 consists of 17 residues. The CDR3 region is CASSPPRPTIYTGELFF. The DNA of the CDR3 is TGTGCCAGCAGTCCGCCTCGACCGACGATCTACACCGGGGAGCTGTTTTTT.

The chain carries TRBV6-2 or TRBV6-3 and TRBJ2-7; either TRBD1 or TRBD2 may supply D (5 bases each). The V and J ends lost 2 bases and 2 bases respectively, with 10 bases between them. The length of the CDR3 is 14 residues. Germline V gene sequence: CDR1 MNHEY, CDR2 SVGEGT. The CDR3 is CASSYRGPTYEQYF. Written as DNA, the CDR3 is TGTGCCAGCAGTTACAGGGGACCAACCTACGAGCAGTACTTC.